Below are 30 T cell receptor beta chains sequenced from a single sample in a study of PD-1 blockade in classical Hodgkin lymphoma. The patients all showed relapse after autologous stem cell transplantation, while their brentuximab vedotin exposure varied. Measured with immunoSEQ multiplex PCR; TCRdb has only the in-frame clones, and not every one. The sample has around 99,000 clones, roughly four fifths seen once; the top ten hold around 17%. The sample here was peripheral blood mononuclear cells (PBMCs), taken before the second cycle of nivolumab. All receptors derive from a human donor with classical Hodgkin lymphoma.

This clone was observed once. The chain recombines TRBV7-2 with TRBJ2-2; the match to TRBD2 covers 7 bases. CDR3 length equals 13 residues. Trimming removed 3 bases from V and 13 bases from J; junction bases left unmatched: 8. In germline, CDR1 is SGHTA, CDR2 FQGNSA. The CDR3 loop reads CASSLGGASGLFF. DNA of the CDR3: TGTGCCAGCAGCTTGGGCGGGGCTAGCGGGCTGTTTTTT.

V is TRBV2 and J is TRBJ1-2; weak D call: TRBD1 (5 bases). There are 14 residues in the CDR3. The V gene's germline CDR1 is SNHLY and CDR2 FYNNEI. Trimming removed 4 bases from V and 8 bases from J, with 17 bases in between. The CDR3 region is CASSVMGGGNGYTF. The DNA of the CDR3 is TGTGCCAGCAGTGTAATGGGGGGAGGGAACGGCTACACCTTC.

This clone appeared a few times. The rearrangement uses TRBV10-3 and TRBJ1-1; D not resolved. The CDR3 extends over 11 amino acids. From germline, CDR1 is ENHRY and CDR2 SYGVKD. V was trimmed by 8 bases and J by 4 bases, leaving 8 bases between them. CDR3 bases: TGTGCCATCCGGACGACCACTGAAGCTTTCTTT. Translation gives CAIRTTTEAFF.

The CDR3 DNA reads as TGTGCCAGCAGCTTACGAAAGGAAGTTGGCACAGATACGCAGTATTTT. Protein sequence: CASSLRKEVGTDTQYF. V usage is TRBV11-3 and J usage is TRBJ2-3, with no clear D. This CDR3 region has 16 residues. Germline CDR1 is SGHNT and CDR2 is YENEEA. Trimming removed 2 bases at V and 1 base at J, with 13 bases between.

This clone was seen a single time. The chain is built from TRBV28 and TRBJ1-2; maybe TRBD1 (6 bases). Germline-derived CDR1 and CDR2 are MDHEN and SYDVKM. The CDR3 contains 15 residues. V shed 4 bases and J shed 8 bases, with 20 bases lying between them. CDR3: CASSYWDDRIYGYTF. The CDR3 DNA sequence: TGTGCCAGCAGTTATTGGGATGACAGGATCTACGGCTACACCTTC.

This chain links TRBV7-8 with TRBJ2-7; 14 bases agree with TRBD2. From germline, CDR1 is SGHVS and CDR2 FQNEAQ. Trimming removed 2 bases from V and 2 bases from J; junction bases left unmatched: 2. There are 16 residues in the CDR3. This CDR3 is CASSLPGLAGAYEQYF. CDR3 nucleotide sequence: TGTGCCAGCAGCTTACCGGGACTAGCGGGAGCCTACGAGCAGTACTTC.

This clone has more than one count but fewer than ten. The CDR3 bases are TGTGCCAGCAGCCAGTCAGGGTCGAATGAGCAGTTCTTC. This sequence encodes CASSQSGSNEQFF. The chain combines TRBV4-2 with TRBJ2-1; D is perhaps TRBD1 (5 bases). From germline, CDR1 is LGHNA and CDR2 YNFKEQ. With 3 bases removed from V and 7 bases from J, the gap between germline ends came to 10 bases. The CDR3 loop spans 13 amino acids.

The chain couples TRBV2 to TRBJ2-1; the match to TRBD2 covers 13 bases. CDR1 SNHLY and CDR2 FYNNEI come from the germline V gene. Losses at the gene ends were 8 bases for V and 7 bases for J; bases not matched to a gene: 11. The CDR3 totals 16 residues. Here the CDR3 DNA reads TGTGCCAGCCTCCTTCCGGGACTAGCGGGAATAAATGAGCAGTTCTTC. It yields the protein CASLLPGLAGINEQFF.

The chain links TRBV6-1 to TRBJ1-4; 8 bases are a match to TRBD1. Per germline, CDR1 MNHNS and CDR2 SASEGT. The junction had 13 bases not matched to a gene; V was cut back by 8 bases and J by 8 bases. The CDR3 totals 15 residues. The CDR3 bases are TGTGCCAGCCGTAGAATGACAGGGGACTTGGAAAAACTGTTTTTT. As protein: CASRRMTGDLEKLFF.

The chain combines TRBV19 with TRBJ1-3; the D is unclear. Trimming removed 3 bases from V and 1 base from J, with 16 bases in between. Germline CDR1 LNHDA, CDR2 SQIVND (reference sequence). CDR3 size: 17 residues. CDR3 in amino acids: CASSILSSRTSGNTIYF. The CDR3 DNA is TGTGCCAGTAGTATCCTTAGCAGTCGGACTTCTGGAAACACCATATATTTT.

The CDR3: CASSPDPIAGAGETQYF. The CDR3 DNA sequence: TGTGCCAGCAGCCCGGATCCGATAGCGGGAGCTGGAGAGACCCAGTACTTC. This rearrangement joins TRBV5-4 to TRBJ2-5; the match to TRBD2 covers 9 bases. V was pared by 4 bases and J by 4 bases, with 14 bases of the junction left unmatched. The germline CDR1 and CDR2 sequences are SGHNT and YYREEE (reference sequence). The CDR3 is 17 residues long. Variable domain in full (rest from reference TRBV5-4 and TRBJ2-5): ETGVTQSPTHLIKTRGQQVTLRCSSQSGHNTVSWYQQALGQGPQFIFQYYREEENGRGNFPPRFSGLQFPNYSSELNVNALELDDSALYLCASSPDPIAGAGETQYFGPGTRLLVL.

The DNA of the CDR3 is TGTGCCAGCTCTCCCACTAGCGGAGGAACAGATACGCAGTATTTT. It codes for CASSPTSGGTDTQYF. The gene calls are TRBV18 and TRBJ2-3, with 8 bases that match TRBD2. Trimming took 6 bases from V and 3 from J; bases not matched to a gene: 8. The CDR3 covers 15 residues. CDR1 and CDR2 from the germline V gene are KGHSH and LQKENI.

Only one count was recorded for this clone. CDR3 DNA sequence: TGTGCCAGCAGCTTAGGACAGGGACCCGGGGAGCTGTTTTTT. Encoded protein: CASSLGQGPGELFF. The V and J genes are TRBV11-3 and TRBJ2-2, with 7 bases that match TRBD1. The CDR3 loop spans 14 amino acids. J lost 6 bases, V lost 1 base, and 2 bases had no gene match. From germline, CDR1 is SGHNT and CDR2 YENEEA.

This clone was counted between two and nine times. This chain links TRBV11-2 with TRBJ2-7; TRBD1 aligns across 9 bases. The CDR3 loop spans 13 amino acids. Germline loops: CDR1 SGHAT, CDR2 FQNNGV. J gave up 7 bases and V 4 bases, and 5 bases lay outside the gene matches. CDR3 DNA sequence: TGTGCCAGCAGCTACGGACAGGGGTGGGAGCAGTACTTC. Protein product: CASSYGQGWEQYF. Based on the CDR3 plus reference TRBV11-2 and TRBJ2-7, the full variable domain is EAGVAQSPRYKIIEKRQSVAFWCNPISGHATLYWYQQILGQGPKLLIQFQNNGVVDDSQLPKDRFSAERLKGVDSTLKIQPAKLEDSAVYLCASSYGQGWEQYFGPGTRLTVT.

The chain is built from TRBV4-1 and TRBJ2-2; D is perhaps TRBD1 (6 bases). V lost 0 bases and J lost 0, with 11 bases in between. CDR1 and CDR2 (germline): MGHRA, YSYEKL. The CDR3 has 17 residues. CDR3 protein: CASSQDPTGANTGELFF. The CDR3 DNA sequence: TGCGCCAGCAGCCAAGATCCGACAGGAGCGAACACCGGGGAGCTGTTTTTT.

The rearrangement joins TRBV6-1 to TRBJ1-3; D is perhaps TRBD1 (5 bases). The CDR3 extends over 14 amino acids. Germline V gene data show CDR1 as MNHNS and CDR2 as SASEGT. The ends were cut back, 5 bases at V and 3 bases at J, with 11 bases in the middle. CDR3 coding DNA: TGTGCCAGCAGTCGGGGGAGCTTTGGAAACACCATATATTTT. It encodes CASSRGSFGNTIYF.

The gene calls are TRBV5-1 and TRBJ2-7, with TRBD2 as a possible D gene (6 bases). Trimming took 5 bases from V and 4 from J, leaving 16 bases between them. Looked up from germline, CDR1 is SGHRS and CDR2 is YFSETQ. This CDR3 comprises 14 residues. The CDR3 loop is CASSLNGRVYEQYF. The CDR3, as DNA: TGCGCCAGCAGTCTTAACGGGAGAGTGTACGAGCAGTACTTC.

V usage is TRBV5-1 and J usage is TRBJ2-5; TRBD1 is a possible D gene (6 bases). Between the trimmed V and J ends, which lost 0 bases and 1 base, there was a span of 13 bases. Germline CDR1 and CDR2: SGHRS and YFSETQ. CDR3 length: 16 amino acids. The CDR3 here is CASSLGGQALQETQYF. The CDR3 region has the DNA TGCGCCAGCAGCTTGGGGGGGCAGGCACTCCAAGAGACCCAGTACTTC.

This chain joins TRBV10-3 and TRBJ1-5; no clear D. V lost 3 bases, J lost 7 bases, and 19 bases lay in between. CDR1 and CDR2 (germline): ENHRY, SYGVKD. This CDR3 contains 16 residues. CDR3 sequence reads: CAISEVRSLAPQPQHF. CDR3 in DNA: TGTGCCATCAGTGAAGTTCGGTCCCTTGCCCCCCAGCCCCAGCATTTT.

In its sample, this clone was seen many times. The CDR3 nucleotides are TGCAGCGTCCAAGGAAGCGGGAGGGTCACCGGGGAGCTGTTTTTT. Protein: CSVQGSGRVTGELFF. The rearrangement uses TRBV29-1 and TRBJ2-2; 10 bases line up with TRBD2. CDR3 length: 15 amino acids. In germline, CDR1 is SQVTM, CDR2 ANQGSEA. V lost 6 bases, J lost 4 bases, and 8 bases stayed unmatched.

The chain links TRBV7-2 to TRBJ2-5, with 12 positions matching TRBD2. CDR3 length: 18 amino acids. Trimming cost V 5 bases and J 0 bases; bases outside gene matches: 10. Germline loops: CDR1 SGHTA, CDR2 FQGNSA. The CDR3 is CASSLLAGGARYQETQYF. The DNA of the CDR3 is TGTGCCAGCAGCCTACTAGCGGGAGGCGCCCGTTACCAAGAGACCCAGTACTTC.

The rearrangement links TRBV27 to TRBJ2-2; 11 bases agree with TRBD2. From germline, CDR1 is MNHEY and CDR2 SMNVEV (reference sequence). V lost 2 bases and J lost 4; bases outside the gene matches: 3. CDR3 length: 16 residues. CDR3 sequence: CASSLVAGGSTGELFF. As DNA, the CDR3 is TGTGCCAGCAGTTTAGTAGCGGGAGGGTCCACCGGGGAGCTGTTTTTT.

The genes are TRBV29-1 and TRBJ2-1, with 14 nucleotides matching TRBD2. Germline V gives CDR1 SQVTM, CDR2 ANQGSEA. J gave up 0 bases and V 3 bases, and 1 base lay outside the gene matches. This CDR3 region has 16 residues. The chain's CDR3 is CSVEGTSGSSYNEQFF. CDR3 DNA: TGCAGCGTTGAGGGGACTAGCGGGAGCTCCTACAATGAGCAGTTCTTC.

V is TRBV5-1 and J is TRBJ1-2, with D hard to call. The CDR3 runs 12 residues. V was clipped by 4 bases and J by 8 bases, with 12 bases between them. In germline, CDR1 is SGHRS, CDR2 YFSETQ. This chain's CDR3 is CASSLEMSGYTF. CDR3 DNA: TGCGCCAGCAGCCTAGAAATGAGCGGCTACACCTTC.

CDR3 region: CASSWAGQDYGYTF. CDR3 sequence (DNA): TGTGCCAGCAGCTGGGCGGGTCAAGATTATGGCTACACCTTC. V gene TRBV5-6 combines with J gene TRBJ1-2; no definite D call. V was shortened by 3 bases and J by 5 bases, with 14 bases between the two germline ends. The CDR3 runs 14 residues. Germline lookup yields CDR1 SGHDT and CDR2 YYEEEE.

This chain connects TRBV9 to TRBJ2-2; 12 nucleotides line up with TRBD2. CDR1 and CDR2 from the germline V gene are SGDLS and YYNGEE. Germline trimming cut 6 bases from V and 7 bases from J; bases unmatched to any gene: 7. The CDR3 is made up of 15 amino acids. For the CDR3, the DNA is TGTGCCAGCAACCCTAGCGGGAGGGCCGTCGGGGAGCTGTTTTTT. It encodes CASNPSGRAVGELFF. The full variable domain, in which reference TRBV9 and TRBJ2-2 provide the parts outside the CDR3, is DSGVTQTPKHLITATGQRVTLRCSPRSGDLSVYWYQQSLDQGLQFLIQYYNGEERAKGNILERFSAQQFPDLHSELNLSSLELGDSALYFCASNPSGRAVGELFFGEGSRLTVL.

This clone was seen once. The CDR3 DNA reads as TGTGCCAGCAGACCTGACAGGTCGAATGGCTACACCTTC. Residues: CASRPDRSNGYTF. The chain uses TRBV27 and TRBJ1-2; perhaps TRBD1 as D (6 bases). The CDR3 runs 13 residues. Germline V CDR1 and CDR2: MNHEY, SMNVEV (reference sequence). V lost 6 bases, J lost 6 bases, and 14 bases lay in between.

The genes are TRBV10-3 and TRBJ1-4; a possible D gene is TRBD1 (5 bases). The CDR3 has 14 residues. Trimming removed 6 bases from V and 5 bases from J, with 13 bases in between. Germline assignment: CDR1 ENHRY and CDR2 SYGVKD. The CDR3 DNA reads TGTGCCATCAGGGCGGGGGACGGGAATGAAAAACTGTTTTTT. Its protein product is CAIRAGDGNEKLFF.

The rearrangement links TRBV7-9 to TRBJ1-4; 9 nucleotides line up with TRBD1. CDR1 and CDR2 from the germline V gene are SEHNR and FQNEAQ (reference sequence). J lost 6 bases, V lost 5 bases, and 7 bases had no gene match. This CDR3 is 15 amino acids long. The CDR3 DNA sequence: TGTGCCAGCAGCCCAAACAGGGGGCCGTATGAAAAACTGTTTTTT. This sequence encodes CASSPNRGPYEKLFF.

This rearrangement joins TRBV28 to TRBJ1-2; D might be TRBD1 (5 bases). Germline loops: CDR1 MDHEN, CDR2 SYDVKM. This CDR3 region has 12 residues. The V and J ends lost 2 bases and 10 bases respectively, with 11 bases between them. CDR3 sequence reads: CASSLSGGYYTF. CDR3 nucleotide sequence: TGTGCCAGCAGTTTAAGTGGGGGATACTACACCTTC.